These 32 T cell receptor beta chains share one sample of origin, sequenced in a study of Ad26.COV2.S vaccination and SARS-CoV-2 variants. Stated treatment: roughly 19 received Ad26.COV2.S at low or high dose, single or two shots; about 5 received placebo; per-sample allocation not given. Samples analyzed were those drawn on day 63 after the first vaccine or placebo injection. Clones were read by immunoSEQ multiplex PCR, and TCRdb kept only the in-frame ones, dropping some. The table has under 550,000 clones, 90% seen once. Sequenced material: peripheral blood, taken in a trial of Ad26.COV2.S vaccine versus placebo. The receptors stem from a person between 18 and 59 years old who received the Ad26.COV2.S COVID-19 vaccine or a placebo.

This CDR3 is CASSYRVNPGANVLTF. CDR3 bases: TGTGCCAGCAGTTATAGAGTAAACCCTGGGGCCAACGTCCTGACTTTC. The chain combines TRBV6-5 with TRBJ2-6; no firm D call. Trimming removed 3 bases at V and 2 bases at J, with 11 bases between. The CDR3 sequence is 16 residues long. CDR1 and CDR2 from the germline V gene are MNHEY and SVGAGI.

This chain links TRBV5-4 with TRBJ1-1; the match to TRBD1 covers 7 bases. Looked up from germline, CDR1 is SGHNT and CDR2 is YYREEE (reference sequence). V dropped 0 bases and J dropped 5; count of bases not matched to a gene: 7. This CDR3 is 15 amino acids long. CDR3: CASSLGGQFLTEAFF. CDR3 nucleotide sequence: TGTGCCAGCAGCTTGGGGGGACAGTTTTTGACTGAAGCTTTCTTT. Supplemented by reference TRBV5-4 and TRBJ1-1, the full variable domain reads ETGVTQSPTHLIKTRGQQVTLRCSSQSGHNTVSWYQQALGQGPQFIFQYYREEENGRGNFPPRFSGLQFPNYSSELNVNALELDDSALYLCASSLGGQFLTEAFFGQGTRLTVV.

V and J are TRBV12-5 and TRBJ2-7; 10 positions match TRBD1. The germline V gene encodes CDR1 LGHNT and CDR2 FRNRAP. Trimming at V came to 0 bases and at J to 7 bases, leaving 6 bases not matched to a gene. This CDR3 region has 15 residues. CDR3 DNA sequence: TGTGCTAGTGGTTTGGTGACAGGGGGCATAGGGGAGCAGTACTTC. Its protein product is CASGLVTGGIGEQYF.

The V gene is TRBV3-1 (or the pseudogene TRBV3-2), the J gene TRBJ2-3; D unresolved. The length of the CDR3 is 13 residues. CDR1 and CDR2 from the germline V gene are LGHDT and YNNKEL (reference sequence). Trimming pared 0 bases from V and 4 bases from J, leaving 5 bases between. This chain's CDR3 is CASSQEPPDTQYF. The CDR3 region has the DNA TGTGCCAGCAGCCAAGAGCCCCCAGATACGCAGTATTTT.

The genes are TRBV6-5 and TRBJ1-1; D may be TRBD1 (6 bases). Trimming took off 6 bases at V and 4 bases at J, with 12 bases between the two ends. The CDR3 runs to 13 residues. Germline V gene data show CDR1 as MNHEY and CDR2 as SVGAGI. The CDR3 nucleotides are TGTGCCAGCAGGGGGGCTGGCGGCACTGAAGCTTTCTTT. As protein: CASRGAGGTEAFF.

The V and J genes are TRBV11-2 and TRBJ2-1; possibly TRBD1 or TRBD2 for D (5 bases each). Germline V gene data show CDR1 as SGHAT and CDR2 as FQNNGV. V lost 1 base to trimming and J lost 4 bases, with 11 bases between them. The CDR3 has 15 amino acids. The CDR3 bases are TGTGCCAGCAGCTTAGGGGGGTCTGTTTACAATGAGCAGTTCTTC. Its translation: CASSLGGSVYNEQFF.

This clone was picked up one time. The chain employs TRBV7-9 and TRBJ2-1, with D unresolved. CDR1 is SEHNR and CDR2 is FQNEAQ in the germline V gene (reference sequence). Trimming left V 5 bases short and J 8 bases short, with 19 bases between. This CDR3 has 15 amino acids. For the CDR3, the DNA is TGTGCCAGCAGCCTTCGAGGACCCACCAGCGATGAGCAGTTCTTC. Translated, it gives CASSLRGPTSDEQFF.

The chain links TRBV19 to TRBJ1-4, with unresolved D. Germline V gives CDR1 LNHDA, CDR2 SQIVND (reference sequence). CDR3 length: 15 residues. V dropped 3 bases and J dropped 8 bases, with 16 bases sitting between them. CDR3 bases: TGTGCCAGTAGTATTCCTAACAATGGCGAAGAAAAACTGTTTTTT. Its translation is CASSIPNNGEEKLFF. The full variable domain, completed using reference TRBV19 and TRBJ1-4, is DGGITQSPKYLFRKEGQNVTLSCEQNLNHDAMYWYRQDPGQGLRLIYYSQIVNDFQKGDIAEGYSVSREKKESFPLTVTSAQKNPTAFYLCASSIPNNGEEKLFFGSGTQLSVL.

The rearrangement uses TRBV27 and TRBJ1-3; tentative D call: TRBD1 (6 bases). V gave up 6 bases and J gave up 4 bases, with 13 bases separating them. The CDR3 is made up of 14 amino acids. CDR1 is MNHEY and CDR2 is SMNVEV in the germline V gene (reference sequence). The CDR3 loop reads CASRPTGMGNTIYF. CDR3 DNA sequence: TGTGCCAGCAGACCAACAGGGATGGGAAACACCATATATTTT.

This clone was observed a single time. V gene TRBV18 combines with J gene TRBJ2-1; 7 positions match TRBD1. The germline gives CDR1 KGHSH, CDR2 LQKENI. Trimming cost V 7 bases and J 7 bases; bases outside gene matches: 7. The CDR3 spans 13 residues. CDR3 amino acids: CASLATGTNEQFF. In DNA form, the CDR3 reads TGTGCCAGCTTAGCGACAGGGACAAATGAGCAGTTCTTC.

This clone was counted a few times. The CDR3 sequence is CASTPIRRDRGLNTEAFF. CDR3 nucleotide sequence: TGTGCCAGCACCCCAATTCGTCGGGACAGGGGGCTTAACACTGAAGCTTTCTTT. The rearrangement uses TRBV7-3 and TRBJ1-1; 12 bases are a match to TRBD1. Germline CDR1 reads SGHTA; CDR2 reads FQGTGA. J lost 2 bases, V lost 7 bases, and 14 bases had no gene match. The CDR3 is made up of 18 amino acids.

CDR3 sequence (DNA): TGCGCCAGCAGCCCCATAGGGAATAGCGCAACGCAGTATTTT. Translated, it gives CASSPIGNSATQYF. The V gene is TRBV4-3, the J gene TRBJ2-3, with a possible D match to TRBD2 (5 bases). The V end lost 4 bases, the J end lost 9 bases, and 17 bases lay between the germline ends. The CDR3 is 14 residues long. Germline assignment: CDR1 LGHNA and CDR2 YSLEER.

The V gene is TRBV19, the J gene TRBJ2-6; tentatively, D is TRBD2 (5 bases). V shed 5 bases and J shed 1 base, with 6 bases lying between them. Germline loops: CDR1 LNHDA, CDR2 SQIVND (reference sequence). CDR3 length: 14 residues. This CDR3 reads CASSPGSGANVLTF. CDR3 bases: TGTGCCAGTAGTCCGGGGTCTGGGGCCAACGTCCTGACTTTC.

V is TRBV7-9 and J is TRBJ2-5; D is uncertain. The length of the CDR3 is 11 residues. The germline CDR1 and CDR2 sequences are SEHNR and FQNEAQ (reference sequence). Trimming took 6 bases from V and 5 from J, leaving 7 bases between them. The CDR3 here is CASRVGETQYF. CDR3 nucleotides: TGTGCCAGCAGAGTGGGCGAGACCCAGTACTTC.

The chain's CDR3 is CAITSTGVGNTIYF. The CDR3 nucleotides are TGTGCCATCACCTCGACAGGGGTTGGAAACACCATATATTTT. The rearrangement links TRBV10-3 to TRBJ1-3, with TRBD1 identical over 8 bases. The V gene end was trimmed by 7 bases and the J gene end by 3 bases; junction bases not matched to a gene: 5. The CDR3 length is 14 residues. Per germline, CDR1 ENHRY and CDR2 SYGVKD.

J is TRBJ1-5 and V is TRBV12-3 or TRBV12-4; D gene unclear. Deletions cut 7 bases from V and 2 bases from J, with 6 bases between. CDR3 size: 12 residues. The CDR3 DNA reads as TGTGCCAGCAATTATGGCAATCAGCCCCAGCATTTT. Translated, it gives CASNYGNQPQHF.

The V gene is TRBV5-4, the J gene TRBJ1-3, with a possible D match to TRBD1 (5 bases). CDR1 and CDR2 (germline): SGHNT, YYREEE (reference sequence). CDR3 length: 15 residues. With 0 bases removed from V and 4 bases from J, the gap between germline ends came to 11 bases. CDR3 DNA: TGTGCCAGCAGCTTGGAGGCGGGGGGAGGAAACACCATATATTTT. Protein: CASSLEAGGGNTIYF.

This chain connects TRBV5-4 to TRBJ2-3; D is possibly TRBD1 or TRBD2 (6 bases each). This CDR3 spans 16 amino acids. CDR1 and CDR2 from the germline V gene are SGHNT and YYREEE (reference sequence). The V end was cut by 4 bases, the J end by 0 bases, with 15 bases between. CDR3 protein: CASSILKGGSTDTQYF. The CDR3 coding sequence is TGTGCCAGCAGCATACTCAAGGGGGGAAGCACAGATACGCAGTATTTT.

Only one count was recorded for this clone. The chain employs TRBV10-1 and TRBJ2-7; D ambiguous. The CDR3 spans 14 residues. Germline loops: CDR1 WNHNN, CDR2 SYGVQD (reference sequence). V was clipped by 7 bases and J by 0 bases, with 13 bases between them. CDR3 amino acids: CASTFLRSSYEQYF. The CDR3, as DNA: TGCGCCAGCACCTTTCTCCGCAGCTCCTACGAGCAGTACTTC.

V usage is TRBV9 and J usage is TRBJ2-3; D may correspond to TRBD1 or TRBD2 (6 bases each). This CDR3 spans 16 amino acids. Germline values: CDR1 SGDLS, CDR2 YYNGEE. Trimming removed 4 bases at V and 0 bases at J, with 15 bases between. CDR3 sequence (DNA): TGTGCCAGCAGCAGGGCCGGGGGCCCTAGCACAGATACGCAGTATTTT. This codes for CASSRAGGPSTDTQYF. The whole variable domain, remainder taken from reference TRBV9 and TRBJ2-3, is DSGVTQTPKHLITATGQRVTLRCSPRSGDLSVYWYQQSLDQGLQFLIQYYNGEERAKGNILERFSAQQFPDLHSELNLSSLELGDSALYFCASSRAGGPSTDTQYFGPGTRLTVL.

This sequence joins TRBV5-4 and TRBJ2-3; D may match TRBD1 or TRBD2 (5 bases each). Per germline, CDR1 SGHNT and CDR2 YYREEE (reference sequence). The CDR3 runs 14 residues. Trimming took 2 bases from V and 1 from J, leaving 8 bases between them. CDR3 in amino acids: CASSLMGGTDTQYF. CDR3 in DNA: TGTGCCAGCAGCTTAATGGGGGGCACAGATACGCAGTATTTT.

This chain's CDR3 is CASSLERQGPRTGELFF. CDR3 coding DNA: TGTGCCAGCTCACTCGAAAGGCAGGGGCCGAGGACCGGGGAGCTGTTTTTT. This chain uses TRBV18 with TRBJ2-2; possibly TRBD1 for D (6 bases). Trimming cost V 4 bases and J 5 bases, with 20 bases left between them. Germline CDR1 and CDR2: KGHSH and LQKENI. CDR3 length: 17 amino acids.

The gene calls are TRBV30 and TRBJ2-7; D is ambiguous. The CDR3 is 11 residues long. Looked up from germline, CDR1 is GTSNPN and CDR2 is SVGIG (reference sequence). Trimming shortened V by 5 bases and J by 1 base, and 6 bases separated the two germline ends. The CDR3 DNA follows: TGTGCCTGGGCGAGTTCCTACGAGCAGTACTTC. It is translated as CAWASSYEQYF.

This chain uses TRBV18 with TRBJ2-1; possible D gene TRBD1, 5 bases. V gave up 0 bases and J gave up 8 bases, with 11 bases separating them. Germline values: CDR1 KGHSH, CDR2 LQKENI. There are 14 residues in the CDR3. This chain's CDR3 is CASSPPGVRDEQFF. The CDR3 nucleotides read TGTGCCAGCTCACCACCAGGGGTTCGGGATGAGCAGTTCTTC.

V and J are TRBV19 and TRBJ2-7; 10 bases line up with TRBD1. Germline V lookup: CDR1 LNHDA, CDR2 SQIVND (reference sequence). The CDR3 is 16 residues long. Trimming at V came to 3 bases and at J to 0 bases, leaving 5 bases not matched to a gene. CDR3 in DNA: TGTGCCAGTAGTATCGGACAGGGGGAGATCTCCTACGAGCAGTACTTC. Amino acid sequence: CASSIGQGEISYEQYF.

CDR3 sequence: CASSIQDGLYEQYF. The CDR3 nucleotides read TGTGCCAGTAGTATACAGGACGGTTTGTACGAGCAGTACTTC. This chain links TRBV19 with TRBJ2-7; no clear D gene. The ends were cut back, 2 bases at V and 4 bases at J, with 12 bases in the middle. Per germline, CDR1 LNHDA and CDR2 SQIVND (reference sequence). CDR3 size: 14 residues.

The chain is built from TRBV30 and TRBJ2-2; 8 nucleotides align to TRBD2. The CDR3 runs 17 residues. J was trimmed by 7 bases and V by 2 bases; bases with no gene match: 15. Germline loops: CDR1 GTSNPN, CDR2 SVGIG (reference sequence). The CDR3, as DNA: TGTGCCTGGAGTACGGCTATCGGGAGGGCACGGGGCGGGGAGCTGTTTTTT. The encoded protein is CAWSTAIGRARGGELFF.

The CDR3 coding sequence is TGTGCCAGCAGCCCTTCCTCCCTCGGGACTAGCGCCTACGAGCAGTACTTC. It specifies CASSPSSLGTSAYEQYF. The chain carries TRBV11-2 and TRBJ2-7, with 10 bases identical to TRBD2. The CDR3 has 17 residues. From germline, CDR1 is SGHAT and CDR2 FQNNGV. After removal of 5 bases from V and 2 bases from J, the junction contained 12 bases not matched to a gene.

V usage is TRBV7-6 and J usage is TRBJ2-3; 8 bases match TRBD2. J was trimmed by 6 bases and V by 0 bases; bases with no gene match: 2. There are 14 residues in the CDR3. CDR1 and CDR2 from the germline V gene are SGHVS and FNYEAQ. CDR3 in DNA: TGTGCCAGCAGCTTAGCGACTAGCGCCGATACGCAGTATTTT. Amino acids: CASSLATSADTQYF.

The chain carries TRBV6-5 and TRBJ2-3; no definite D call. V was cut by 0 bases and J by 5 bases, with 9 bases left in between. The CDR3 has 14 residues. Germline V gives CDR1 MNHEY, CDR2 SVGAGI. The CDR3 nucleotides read TGTGCCAGCAGTTACTCGAGGAGTGGAGATACGCAGTATTTT. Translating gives CASSYSRSGDTQYF.

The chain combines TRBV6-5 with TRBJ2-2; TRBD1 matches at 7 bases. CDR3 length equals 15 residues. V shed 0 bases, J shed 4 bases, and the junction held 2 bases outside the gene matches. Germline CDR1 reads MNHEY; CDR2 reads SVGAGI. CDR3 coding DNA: TGTGCCAGCAGTTACTCGACAGGGCCCACCGGGGAGCTGTTTTTT. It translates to CASSYSTGPTGELFF.

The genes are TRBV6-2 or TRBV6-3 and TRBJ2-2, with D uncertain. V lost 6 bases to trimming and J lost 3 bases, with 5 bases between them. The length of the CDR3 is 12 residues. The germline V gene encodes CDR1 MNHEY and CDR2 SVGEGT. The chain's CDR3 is CASSLDTGELFF. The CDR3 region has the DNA TGTGCCAGCAGCCTTGACACCGGGGAGCTGTTTTTT.